The 20 T cell receptor beta chains given below trace back to one sample, sequenced in a study of T cell responses to AZD1222 COVID-19 vaccine. The repertoire was sequenced with immunoSEQ multiplex PCR; TCRdb's copy has only in-frame clones and lacks some. The sample consists of around 100,000 clones, about 95% of them appearing once. Sequencing used peripheral blood, obtained on day 0 of AZD1222 vaccination. Receptors originate from an adult in good health.

This chain joins TRBV19 and TRBJ1-1; TRBD1 might be the D (6 bases). V lost 6 bases to trimming and J lost 0 bases, with 14 bases between them. Germline CDR1 LNHDA, CDR2 SQIVND (reference sequence). The CDR3 consists of 15 residues. CDR3 region: CASRPGVMVNTEAFF. The CDR3 coding sequence is TGTGCCAGTAGGCCAGGGGTGATGGTGAACACTGAAGCTTTCTTT. The full variable domain, completed using reference TRBV19 and TRBJ1-1, is DGGITQSPKYLFRKEGQNVTLSCEQNLNHDAMYWYRQDPGQGLRLIYYSQIVNDFQKGDIAEGYSVSREKKESFPLTVTSAQKNPTAFYLCASRPGVMVNTEAFFGQGTRLTVV.

V usage is TRBV5-1 and J usage is TRBJ2-6; D possibly matches TRBD1 or TRBD2 (6 bases each). The V end lost 0 bases, the J end lost 2 bases, and 12 bases lay between the germline ends. Germline values: CDR1 SGHRS, CDR2 YFSETQ. CDR3 length: 17 amino acids. The CDR3 spells CASSLAGGSPGANVLTF. In DNA, the CDR3 is TGCGCCAGCAGCTTGGCCGGGGGCAGCCCTGGGGCCAACGTCCTGACTTTC.

This clone was counted once. The chain employs TRBV6-6 and TRBJ2-7; 8 positions agree with TRBD2. Trimming removed 8 bases from V and 2 bases from J; junction bases left unmatched: 8. Germline loops: CDR1 MNHNY, CDR2 SVGAGI (reference sequence). The CDR3 has 14 residues. The CDR3 DNA follows: TGTGCCAGCTACAAAAACGGGGGGGCCTACGAGCAGTACTTC. As protein: CASYKNGGAYEQYF.

The rearrangement joins TRBV18 to TRBJ2-5; 12 bases are a match to TRBD2. J was trimmed by 2 bases and V by 3 bases; bases with no gene match: 1. From germline, CDR1 is KGHSH and CDR2 LQKENI. The CDR3 extends over 15 amino acids. CDR3 amino acids: CASSPGLAGQETQYF. The CDR3 bases are TGTGCCAGCTCACCGGGACTAGCGGGTCAAGAGACCCAGTACTTC.

This chain joins TRBV19 and TRBJ1-1; unclear D gene. V was trimmed by 7 bases and J by 0 bases, leaving 3 bases between them. Germline lookup yields CDR1 LNHDA and CDR2 SQIVND (reference sequence). This CDR3 comprises 11 residues. CDR3 nucleotides: TGTGCCAGTACCCTGAACACTGAAGCTTTCTTT. It yields the protein CASTLNTEAFF. The full variable domain, its missing parts supplied by reference TRBV19 and TRBJ1-1, is DGGITQSPKYLFRKEGQNVTLSCEQNLNHDAMYWYRQDPGQGLRLIYYSQIVNDFQKGDIAEGYSVSREKKESFPLTVTSAQKNPTAFYLCASTLNTEAFFGQGTRLTVV.

This chain uses TRBV9 with TRBJ1-5, with a tentative D call TRBD1 (6 bases). Looked up from germline, CDR1 is SGDLS and CDR2 is YYNGEE. The CDR3 totals 13 residues. V was cut by 4 bases and J by 7 bases, with 12 bases left in between. The CDR3 DNA follows: TGTGCCAGCAGCAACGACAGGACGCAGCCCCAGCATTTT. The encoded protein is CASSNDRTQPQHF. Full variable domain (missing parts from reference TRBV9 and TRBJ1-5): DSGVTQTPKHLITATGQRVTLRCSPRSGDLSVYWYQQSLDQGLQFLIQYYNGEERAKGNILERFSAQQFPDLHSELNLSSLELGDSALYFCASSNDRTQPQHFGDGTRLSIL.

The chain employs TRBV5-8 and TRBJ2-5; D is undetermined. V was shortened by 0 bases and J by 1 base, with 1 base between the two germline ends. This CDR3 comprises 12 residues. Germline V CDR1 and CDR2: SGHTS, YDEGEE. The CDR3 coding sequence is TGTGCCAGCAGCTTGGTCCAAGAGACCCAGTACTTC. Its protein product is CASSLVQETQYF.

The rearrangement joins TRBV20-1 to TRBJ2-7, with D unresolved. Per germline, CDR1 DFQATT and CDR2 SNEGSKA (reference sequence). The CDR3 loop spans 8 amino acids. CDR3 sequence: CRVGEQYF. CDR3 in DNA: TGCAGGGTGGGCGAGCAGTACTTC.

V gene TRBV11-3 combines with J gene TRBJ2-7, with 7 bases fitting TRBD1. CDR1 and CDR2 from the germline V gene are SGHNT and YENEEA. There are 14 residues in the CDR3. With V trimmed by 5 bases and J by 0 bases, 4 bases remained unmatched. The chain's CDR3 is CASSEDRTSYEQYF. The CDR3 DNA sequence: TGTGCCAGCAGCGAGGACAGGACCTCCTACGAGCAGTACTTC. Looking up the rest from reference TRBV11-3 and TRBJ2-7 gives the full variable domain: EAGVVQSPRYKIIEKKQPVAFWCNPISGHNTLYWYLQNLGQGPELLIRYENEEAVDDSQLPKDRFSAERLKGVDSTLKIQPAELGDSAVYLCASSEDRTSYEQYFGPGTRLTVT.

The chain uses TRBV27 and TRBJ2-1; D uncertain. The CDR3 runs to 12 residues. Trimming cost V 4 bases and J 8 bases, with 9 bases left between them. Germline V CDR1 and CDR2: MNHEY, SMNVEV (reference sequence). The CDR3 sequence: CASSSPRDEQFF. The CDR3 nucleotides are TGTGCCAGCAGTTCACCACGGGATGAGCAGTTCTTC.

This clone was recorded once. V is TRBV6-1 and J is TRBJ1-5; D not certain. Trimming left V 2 bases short and J 7 bases short, with 12 bases between. The CDR3 is 14 residues long. CDR1 is MNHNS and CDR2 is SASEGT in the germline V gene. CDR3 sequence reads: CASSELNEVQPQHF. The CDR3 nucleotides are TGTGCCAGCAGTGAATTGAACGAGGTCCAGCCCCAGCATTTT.

The rearrangement uses TRBV7-3 and TRBJ2-1; the D is unclear. CDR1 and CDR2 (germline): SGHTA, FQGTGA. The CDR3 sequence is 15 residues long. V lost 1 base and J lost 8, with 15 bases in between. This chain's CDR3 is CASSLIGGRSDEQFF. DNA of the CDR3: TGTGCCAGCAGCTTAATAGGCGGCCGGTCGGATGAGCAGTTCTTC.

The chain employs TRBV5-1 and TRBJ1-1, with a weak D call TRBD1 (6 bases). This CDR3 has 13 residues. V was pared by 2 bases and J by 6 bases, with 11 bases between. Germline CDR1 is SGHRS and CDR2 is YFSETQ. As DNA, the CDR3 is TGCGCCAGCAGCTTCGAACAGGGAGCTGAAGCTTTCTTT. Its translation is CASSFEQGAEAFF.

V is TRBV5-6 and J is TRBJ1-1; 10 bases are a match to TRBD1. CDR1 and CDR2 (germline): SGHDT, YYEEEE. V lost 4 bases and J lost 1; bases outside the gene matches: 16. The CDR3 loop spans 19 amino acids. This CDR3 reads CASSGRRQGATRWNTEAFF. As DNA, the CDR3 is TGTGCCAGCAGCGGTCGAAGACAGGGGGCGACCAGATGGAACACTGAAGCTTTCTTT.

The genes are TRBV3-1 (or the pseudogene TRBV3-2) and TRBJ2-1; 7 bases are shared with TRBD2. CDR1 LGHDT and CDR2 YNNKEL come from the germline V gene (reference sequence). The CDR3 is 14 residues long. J was trimmed by 8 bases and V by 2 bases; bases with no gene match: 6. The CDR3 nucleotides read TGTGCCAGCAGCCAACTTGCGGGGGAGGATGAGCAGTTCTTC. Translated: CASSQLAGEDEQFF.

V usage is TRBV18 and J usage is TRBJ2-3, with a weak D call TRBD1 (5 bases). The CDR3 has 15 amino acids. Germline V gives CDR1 KGHSH, CDR2 LQKENI. Between the trimmed V and J ends, which lost 0 bases and 4 bases, there was a span of 11 bases. CDR3 sequence reads: CASSPPKPGSDTQYF. The CDR3 bases are TGTGCCAGCTCACCACCAAAGCCAGGGTCAGATACGCAGTATTTT. Full variable domain (remainder filled in from reference TRBV18 and TRBJ2-3): NAGVMQNPRHLVRRRGQEARLRCSPMKGHSHVYWYRQLPEEGLKFMVYLQKENIIDESGMPKERFSAEFPKEGPSILRIQQVVRGDSAAYFCASSPPKPGSDTQYFGPGTRLTVL.

The rearrangement joins TRBV5-1 to TRBJ1-4; D perhaps matches TRBD1 (5 bases). The CDR3 has 14 amino acids. V was shortened by 5 bases and J by 4 bases, with 12 bases between the two germline ends. The germline gives CDR1 SGHRS, CDR2 YFSETQ. The CDR3 spells CASSPYGGNEKLFF. CDR3 nucleotide sequence: TGCGCCAGCAGTCCTTATGGGGGTAATGAAAAACTGTTTTTT.

The chain employs TRBV5-1 and TRBJ1-1; weak D call: TRBD1 (5 bases). The CDR3 totals 16 residues. Germline-derived CDR1 and CDR2 are SGHRS and YFSETQ. V was cut by 4 bases and J by 0 bases, with 16 bases left in between. The chain's CDR3 is CASSASSGGVNTEAFF. CDR3 sequence (DNA): TGCGCCAGCAGCGCATCCTCAGGAGGGGTGAACACTGAAGCTTTCTTT.

This clone has a single count. The rearrangement joins TRBV5-5 to TRBJ1-5, with a weak D call TRBD1 (6 bases). Trimming cost V 4 bases and J 1 base, with 12 bases left between them. From germline, CDR1 is SGHKS and CDR2 YYEKEE (reference sequence). CDR3 size: 15 residues. In DNA form, the CDR3 reads TGTGCCAGCAGCACAACAGGGATAAGCAATCAGCCCCAGCATTTT. Encoded protein: CASSTTGISNQPQHF.

The chain employs TRBV5-1 and TRBJ2-1, with no clear D. This CDR3 spans 15 amino acids. The germline V gene encodes CDR1 SGHRS and CDR2 YFSETQ. V was pared by 0 bases and J by 8 bases, with 15 bases between. The CDR3 coding sequence is TGCGCCAGCAGCTTGGAGGGAACTCTGCCCGATGAGCAGTTCTTC. This gives the protein CASSLEGTLPDEQFF.